Below, one T cell receptor beta chain is given with its context. The antigen remains undetermined. The germline V and J ends were trimmed by 2 bases and 5 bases, with 10 bases remaining between them. This CDR3 is 14 amino acids long. Germline-derived CDR1 and CDR2 are SSHAT and FNYEAQ (reference sequence). The sample is drawn from a study of cytomegalovirus exposure and HLA in healthy donors. Findings and caveats of the study: Prior analysis indicated that the majority of TCR beta V segments exhibited productivity approximately 87% or approximately 30% of the time. According to reports, the classifier identified cytomegalovirus status with high specificity and sensitivity. Cytomegalovirus association was listed for approximately 150 TCR beta chains.

The PCR had 60 Vbeta and 13 Jbeta primers. Profiled with immunoSEQ multiplex PCR; TCRdb holds only in-frame clones, not every one. This table has about 130,000 clones, 80% appearing once. The TCR originated in a man in his forties or fifties in good health and CMV-seronegative. The genes are TRBV7-7 and TRBJ2-1, with D perhaps TRBD2 (6 bases). The specimen was PBMCs. CDR3 protein: CASSLQPGDNEQFF. In DNA form, the CDR3 reads TGTGCCAGCAGCTTACAACCGGGAGACAATGAGCAGTTCTTC. Complete variable domain (other parts from reference TRBV7-7 and TRBJ2-1): GAGVSQSPRYKVTKRGQDVTLRCDPISSHATLYWYQQALGQGPEFLTYFNYEAQPDKSGLPSDRFSAERPEGSISTLTIQRTEQRDSAMYRCASSLQPGDNEQFFGPGTRLTVL.